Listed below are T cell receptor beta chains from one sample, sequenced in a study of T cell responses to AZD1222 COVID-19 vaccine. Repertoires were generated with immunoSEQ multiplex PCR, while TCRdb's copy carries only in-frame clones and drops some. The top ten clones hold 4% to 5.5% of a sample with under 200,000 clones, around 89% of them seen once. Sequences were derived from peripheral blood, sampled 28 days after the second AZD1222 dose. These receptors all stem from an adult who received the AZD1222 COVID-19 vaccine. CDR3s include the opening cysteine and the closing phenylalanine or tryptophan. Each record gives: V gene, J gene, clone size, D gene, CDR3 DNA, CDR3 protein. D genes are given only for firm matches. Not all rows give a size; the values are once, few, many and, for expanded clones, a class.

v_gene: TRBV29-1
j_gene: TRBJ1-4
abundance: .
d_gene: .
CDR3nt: TGCAGCGGCTCAACTAACAGGAAGGGTGAAAAACTGTTTTTT
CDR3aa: CSGSTNRKGEKLFF

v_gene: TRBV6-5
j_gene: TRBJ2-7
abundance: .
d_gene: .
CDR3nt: TGTGCCAGCAGTTACTCTAGCTGGGGATTGGTCTACGAGCAGTACTTC
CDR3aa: CASSYSSWGLVYEQYF

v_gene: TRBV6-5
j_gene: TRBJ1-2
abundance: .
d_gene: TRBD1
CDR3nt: TGTGCCAGCAGGAAAACAGGGGGCACTGGCTACACCTTC
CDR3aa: CASRKTGGTGYTF

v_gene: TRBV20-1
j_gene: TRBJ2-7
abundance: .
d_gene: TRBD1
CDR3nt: TGCAGTGCTAGTCAACAGGGGGTTCGGTACGAGCAGTACTTC
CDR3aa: CSASQQGVRYEQYF

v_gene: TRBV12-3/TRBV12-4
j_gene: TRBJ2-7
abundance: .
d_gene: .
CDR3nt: TGTGCCAGCAGTTTTGTGGCAGGACGCGAGCAGTACTTC
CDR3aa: CASSFVAGREQYF

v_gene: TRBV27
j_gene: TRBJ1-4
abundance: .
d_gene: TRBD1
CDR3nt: TGTGCCAGCAGTCTCCAGGGGGCGATAGGTGAAAAACTGTTTTTT
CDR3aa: CASSLQGAIGEKLFF

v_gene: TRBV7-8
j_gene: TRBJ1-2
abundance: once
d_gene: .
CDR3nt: TGTGCCAGCAGCTTAGTTACGGACCATCGGGGCTATGGCTACACCTTC
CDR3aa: CASSLVTDHRGYGYTF

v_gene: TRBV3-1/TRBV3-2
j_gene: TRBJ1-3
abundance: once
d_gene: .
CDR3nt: TGTGCCAGCAGCCTACGGCGGGGCTCCGGAAACACCATATATTTT
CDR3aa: CASSLRRGSGNTIYF

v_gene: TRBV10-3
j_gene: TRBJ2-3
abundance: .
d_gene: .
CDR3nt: TGTGCCATCAGTGTTGCGATGTTCAACACAGATACGCAGTATTTT
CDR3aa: CAISVAMFNTDTQYF

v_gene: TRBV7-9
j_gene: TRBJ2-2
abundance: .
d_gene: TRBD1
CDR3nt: TGTGCCAGCAGCTCTCGGACAGGGCATAACACCGGGGAGCTGTTTTTT
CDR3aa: CASSSRTGHNTGELFF

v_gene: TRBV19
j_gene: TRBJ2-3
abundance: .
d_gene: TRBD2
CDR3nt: TGTGCCAGTAGTTGGCGGGGGAGCACAGATACGCAGTATTTT
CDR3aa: CASSWRGSTDTQYF

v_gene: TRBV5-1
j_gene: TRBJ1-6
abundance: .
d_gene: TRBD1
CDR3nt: TGCGCCAGCAGACGGGACAGGGATAATTCACCCCTCCACTTT
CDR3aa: CASRRDRDNSPLHF

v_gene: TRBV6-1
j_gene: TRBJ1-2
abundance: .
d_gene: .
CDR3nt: TGTGCCAGCAGTGAACCCGGCAGCTATGGCTACACCTTC
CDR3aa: CASSEPGSYGYTF

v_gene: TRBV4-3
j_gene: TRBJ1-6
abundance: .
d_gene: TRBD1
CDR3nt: TGCGCCAGCAGCCAAGAAGACAGGGGCTTGTCTTCACCCCTCCACTTT
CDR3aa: CASSQEDRGLSSPLHF

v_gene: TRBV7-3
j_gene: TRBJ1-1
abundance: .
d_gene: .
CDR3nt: TGTGCCAGCAGCTTAGGCACGAACACTGAAGCTTTCTTT
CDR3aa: CASSLGTNTEAFF

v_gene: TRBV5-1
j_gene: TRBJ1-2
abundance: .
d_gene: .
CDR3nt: TGCGCCAGCAGGAGGCTGGAGGCTAACTATGGCTACACCTTC
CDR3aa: CASRRLEANYGYTF

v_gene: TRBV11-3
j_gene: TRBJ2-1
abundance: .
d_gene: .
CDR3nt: TGTGCCAGCAGCAGGGGGGGGAACAATGAGCAGTTCTTC
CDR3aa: CASSRGGNNEQFF

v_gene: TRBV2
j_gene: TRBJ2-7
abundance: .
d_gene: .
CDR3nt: TGTGCCAGCGGACTAGAGGGGGGTTACGAGCAGTACTTC
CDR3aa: CASGLEGGYEQYF

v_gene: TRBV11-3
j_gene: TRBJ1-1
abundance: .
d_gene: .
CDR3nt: TGTGCCAGCAGCTTAGATCCGACAGGTAGGACTGAAGCTTTCTTT
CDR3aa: CASSLDPTGRTEAFF

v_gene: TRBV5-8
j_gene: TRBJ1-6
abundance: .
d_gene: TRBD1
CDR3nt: TGTGCCAGCAGCTCACAGGGGGGTACGGCCCTCCACTTT
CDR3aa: CASSSQGGTALHF

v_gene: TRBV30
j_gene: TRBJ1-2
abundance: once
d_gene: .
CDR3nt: TGTGCCTACCCCTCCGGGGCGGGCTATGGCTACACCTTC
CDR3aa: CAYPSGAGYGYTF

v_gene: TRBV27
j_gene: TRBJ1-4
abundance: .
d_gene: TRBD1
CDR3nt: TGTGCCAGCAGTTTTACAGGGGTAGGGGAAAAACTGTTTTTT
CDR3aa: CASSFTGVGEKLFF

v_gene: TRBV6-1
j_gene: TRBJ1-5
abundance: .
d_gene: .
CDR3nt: TGTGCCAGCAGTGAAGAGGGGCTCGGGGGGCAGCCCCAGCATTTT
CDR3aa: CASSEEGLGGQPQHF

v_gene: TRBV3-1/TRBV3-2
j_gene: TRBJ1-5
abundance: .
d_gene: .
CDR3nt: TGTGCCAGCAGCGGGGGGTTTAGGGTAGGTCATCAGCCCCAGCATTTT
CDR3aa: CASSGGFRVGHQPQHF

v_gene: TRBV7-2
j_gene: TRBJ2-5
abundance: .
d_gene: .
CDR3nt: TGTGCCAGCAGCTTGGCCTGGGGAGAGACCCAGTACTTC
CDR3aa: CASSLAWGETQYF

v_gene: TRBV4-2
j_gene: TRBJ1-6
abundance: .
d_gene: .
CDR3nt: TGTGCCAGCAGCCAAGGGTCCAGGGATAATTCACCCCTCCACTTT
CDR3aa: CASSQGSRDNSPLHF

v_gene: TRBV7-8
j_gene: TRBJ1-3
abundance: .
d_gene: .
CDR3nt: TGTGCCAGCAGTCCCGTGGGAAGCTCTGGAAACACCATATATTTT
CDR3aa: CASSPVGSSGNTIYF

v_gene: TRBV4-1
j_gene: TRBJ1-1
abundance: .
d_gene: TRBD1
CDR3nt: TGCGCCAGCAGCCAGGAGACAGGGACAGCTTTCTTT
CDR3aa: CASSQETGTAFF

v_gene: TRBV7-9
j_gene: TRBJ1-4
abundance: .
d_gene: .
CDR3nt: TGTGCCAGCAGCTTAGAGGGGCGGGGAACTAATGAAAAACTGTTTTTT
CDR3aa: CASSLEGRGTNEKLFF

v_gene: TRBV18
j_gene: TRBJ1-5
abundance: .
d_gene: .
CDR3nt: TGTGCCAGCTCACCAGGGGAGAGCAATCAGCCCCAGCATTTT
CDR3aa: CASSPGESNQPQHF

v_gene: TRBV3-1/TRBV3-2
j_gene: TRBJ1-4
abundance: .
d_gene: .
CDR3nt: TGTGCCAGCAGCCAAGGGCCGGAGGGGGAAAAACTGTTTTTT
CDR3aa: CASSQGPEGEKLFF

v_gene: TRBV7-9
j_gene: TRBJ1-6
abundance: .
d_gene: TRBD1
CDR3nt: TGTGCCAGCAGCGGAACAGGGGAGGGGACCTATAATTCACCCCTCCACTTT
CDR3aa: CASSGTGEGTYNSPLHF

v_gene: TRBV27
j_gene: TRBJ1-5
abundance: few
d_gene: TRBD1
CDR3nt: TGTGCCAGCAGTCCACTTGCCGGGACAGGGAGGAGCAATCAGCCCCAGCATTTT
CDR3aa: CASSPLAGTGRSNQPQHF

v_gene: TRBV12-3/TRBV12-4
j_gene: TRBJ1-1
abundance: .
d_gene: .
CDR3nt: TGTGCCAGCAGTTTGGGGGGCCGCACTGAAGCTTTCTTT
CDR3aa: CASSLGGRTEAFF

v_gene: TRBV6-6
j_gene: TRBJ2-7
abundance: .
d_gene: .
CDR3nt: TGTGCCAGCAGTTACGACGCCTACGAGCAGTACTTC
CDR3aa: CASSYDAYEQYF

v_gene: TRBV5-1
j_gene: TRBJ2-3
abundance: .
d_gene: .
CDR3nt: TGCGCCAGCAGCTTGGACAGAGGCACAGATACGCAGTATTTT
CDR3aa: CASSLDRGTDTQYF

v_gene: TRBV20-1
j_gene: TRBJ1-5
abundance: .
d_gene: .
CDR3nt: TGCAGTGCTAGTCCGGACGGAAATCAGCCCCAGCATTTT
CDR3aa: CSASPDGNQPQHF

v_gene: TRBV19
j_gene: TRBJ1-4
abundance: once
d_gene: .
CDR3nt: TGTGCCAGTAGAACCACGGGCTTTAATGAAAAACTGTTTTTT
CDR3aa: CASRTTGFNEKLFF

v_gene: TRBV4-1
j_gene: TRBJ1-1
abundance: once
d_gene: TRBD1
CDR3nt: TGCGCCAGCAGCTTACGGACAGGGGGCATGGATGAAGCTTTCTTT
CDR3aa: CASSLRTGGMDEAFF

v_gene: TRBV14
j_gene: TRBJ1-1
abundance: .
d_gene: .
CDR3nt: TGTGCCAGCAGCCAAGACGCGAGCACTGAAGCTTTCTTT
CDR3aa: CASSQDASTEAFF

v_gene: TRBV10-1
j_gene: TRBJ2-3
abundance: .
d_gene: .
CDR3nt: TGCGCCAGCAGTGGGTACGATACGCAGTATTTT
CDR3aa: CASSGYDTQYF

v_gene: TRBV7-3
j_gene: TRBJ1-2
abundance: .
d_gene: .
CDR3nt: TGTGCCAGCAGCCCACTGGGGGGGCCTCCTAACTATGGCTACACCTTC
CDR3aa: CASSPLGGPPNYGYTF

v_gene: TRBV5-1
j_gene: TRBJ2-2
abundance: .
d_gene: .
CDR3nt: TGCGCCAGCGGGAGACAGCAAAATACCGGGGAGCTGTTTTTT
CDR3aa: CASGRQQNTGELFF

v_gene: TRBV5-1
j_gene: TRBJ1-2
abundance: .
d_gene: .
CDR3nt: TGCGCCAGCAGCCCGAGACCCAACGGGGACTACACCTTC
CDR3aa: CASSPRPNGDYTF

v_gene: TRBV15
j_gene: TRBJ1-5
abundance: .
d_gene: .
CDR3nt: TGTGCCACCAGTGCCCAGGGGAATCAGCCCCAGCATTTT
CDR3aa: CATSAQGNQPQHF

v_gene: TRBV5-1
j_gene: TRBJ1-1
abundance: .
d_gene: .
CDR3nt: TGCGCCAGCAGCTTGGGGGATTTGGGAAGTGAAGCTTTCTTT
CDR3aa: CASSLGDLGSEAFF

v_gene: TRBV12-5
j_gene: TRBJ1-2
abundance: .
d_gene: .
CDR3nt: TGTGCTAGTGGTTCAGCGACAGGTGGCTACACCTTC
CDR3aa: CASGSATGGYTF

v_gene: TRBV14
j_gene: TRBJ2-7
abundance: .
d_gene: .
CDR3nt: TGTGCCAGCAGCCCATACGCCCAAACTCAGTACTTC
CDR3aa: CASSPYAQTQYF

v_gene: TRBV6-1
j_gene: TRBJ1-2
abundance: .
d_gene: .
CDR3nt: TGTGCCAGCAGGGAAGAGTTCTACACCTTC
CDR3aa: CASREEFYTF

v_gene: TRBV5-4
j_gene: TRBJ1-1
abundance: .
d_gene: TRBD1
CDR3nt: TGTGCCAGCAGCTTGGCCCAGGGGGCAATTGGGAGCACTGAAGCTTTCTTT
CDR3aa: CASSLAQGAIGSTEAFF

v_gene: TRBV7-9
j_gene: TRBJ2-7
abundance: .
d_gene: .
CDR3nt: TGTGCCAGCAGCTTAGCCGACTACGAGCAGTACTTC
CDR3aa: CASSLADYEQYF

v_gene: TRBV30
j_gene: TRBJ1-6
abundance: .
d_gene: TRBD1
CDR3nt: TGTGCCTGGGAGACAGGGTTCAATTCACCCCTCCACTTT
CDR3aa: CAWETGFNSPLHF

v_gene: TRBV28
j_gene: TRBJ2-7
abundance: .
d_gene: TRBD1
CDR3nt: TGTGCCAGCAGTTTAGGGGCGTTGGGACAGAACTACGAGCAGTACTTC
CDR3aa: CASSLGALGQNYEQYF

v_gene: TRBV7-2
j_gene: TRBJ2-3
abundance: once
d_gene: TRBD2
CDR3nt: TGTGCCAGCAGCCGGGACTACCTTAGCACAGATACGCAGTATTTT
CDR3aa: CASSRDYLSTDTQYF

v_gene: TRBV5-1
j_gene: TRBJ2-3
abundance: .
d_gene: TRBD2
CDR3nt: TGCGCCAGCCATAGCGGGGGGGCGGGGACAGATACGCAGTATTTT
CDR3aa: CASHSGGAGTDTQYF

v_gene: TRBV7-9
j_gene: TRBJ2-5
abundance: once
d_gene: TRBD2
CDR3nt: TGTGCCAGCAGCCCCGGGACTAGCGGGACCGAGACCCAGTACTTC
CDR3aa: CASSPGTSGTETQYF

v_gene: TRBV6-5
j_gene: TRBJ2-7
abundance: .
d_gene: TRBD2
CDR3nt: TGTGCCAGCAGCCTCCTAGCGGGGCCCGACTACGAGCAGTACTTC
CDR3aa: CASSLLAGPDYEQYF

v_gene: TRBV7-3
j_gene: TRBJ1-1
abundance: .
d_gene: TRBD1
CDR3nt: TGTGCCAGCAGCCGGACAGGGGCGGTAGGCACTGAAGCTTTCTTT
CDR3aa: CASSRTGAVGTEAFF